A selection of T cell receptor beta chains follows, all from one sample in a study of shared clonotypes between healthy human individuals. Sequenced by immunoSEQ multiplex PCR; TCRdb stores in-frame clones only, minus some. This sample has millions of clones, with around 90% found just once. Sequenced sample: naive CD4+ T cells sorted from blood. The origin of the receptors is a man aged 18 to 30 in good health. Both conserved end residues are part of each CDR3.

CASSGIGNTIYF | 12 | TRBJ1-3 | TRBV9
CASSLEGSVPYTF | 13 | TRBJ1-2 | TRBV7-9
CAITRDKRDASYNEQFF | 17 | TRBJ2-1 | TRBV10-3
CASSLRLLAGPNEQFF | 16 | TRBJ2-1 | TRBV7-8
CASRPGLAGGYSYNEQFF | 18 | TRBJ2-1 | TRBV5-4
CASSLFGVYEQYF | 13 | TRBJ2-7 | TRBV7-9
CASIGGTGIAFF | 12 | TRBJ1-1 | TRBV6-1
CASRLAGGTDTQYF | 14 | TRBJ2-3 | TRBV10-2
CASSPRLAEETQYF | 14 | TRBJ2-5 | TRBV7-2
CASSETTGTLYGYTF | 15 | TRBJ1-2 | TRBV6-1
CASTTPAGTDTQYF | 14 | TRBJ2-3 | TRBV6-6
CATSRGTSGIETQYF | 15 | TRBJ2-5 | TRBV15
CASSRRDTLQPQHF | 14 | TRBJ1-5 | TRBV6-6
CASSVDRGAEQYF | 13 | TRBJ2-7 | TRBV19
CASSRSGTDQETQYF | 15 | TRBJ2-5 | TRBV5-4
CASSFQGGPTDTQYF | 15 | TRBJ2-3 | TRBV28
CASRLRDSLYEQYF | 14 | TRBJ2-7 | TRBV19
CSVVAAGVVETQYF | 14 | TRBJ2-5 | TRBV29-1
CASSRDSNSPLHF | 13 | TRBJ1-6 | TRBV4-2
CASSRRTERYTEAFF | 15 | TRBJ1-1 | TRBV9